This T cell receptor (beta chain) was captured in a study of T cell changes during pregnancy in multiple sclerosis. Sequencing was performed with immunoSEQ multiplex PCR; in TCRdb, only in-frame clones are kept and a portion is missing. Of about 70,000 clones listed, approximately 89% are singletons. Germline trimming cut 9 bases from V and 0 bases from J; bases unmatched to any gene: 6. The CDR3 loop spans 14 amino acids. The germline gives CDR1 LNHDA, CDR2 SQIVND (reference sequence). The sequenced sample was peripheral blood, obtained in the third trimester of pregnancy. The V and J genes are TRBV19 and TRBJ1-1; 8 bases agree with TRBD1. The TCR originated in a female donor in good health, enrolled as a control in a pregnancy study. The CDR3 DNA sequence: TGTGCCAGCCGCAGGGGGCGCGTGAACACTGAAGCTTTCTTT. Residues: CASRRGRVNTEAFF.